This TCR beta chain originates from a study of coeliac disease. Overall study results and limits: Published gliadin-specific TRB sequences appeared in 9 of 18 coeliac samples, 1 of 6 controls. Largely private TRB repertoires meant most sequences were sample-unique. Control samples showed higher TRB and TRG clonality than intraepithelial and lamina propria samples in active celiac disease.

Data came from immunoSEQ multiplex PCR; TCRdb stores just in-frame clones and leaves some out. The table records about 2,100 clones, about three quarters of them present only once. A single count supports this clone. The antigen remains undetermined. The CDR3 sequence is 14 residues long. V lost 4 bases and J 3 bases, leaving 12 bases between the germline ends. Germline values: CDR1 LNHDA, CDR2 SQIVND (reference sequence). The chain carries TRBV19 and TRBJ2-5; no clear D. Sequenced: lymphocytes from the gut lamina propria. The sequence derives from a human donor without celiac disease. In DNA form, the CDR3 reads TGTGCCAGTAGTACAGCGACCGGAAAAGAGACCCAGTACTTC. Residues: CASSTATGKETQYF.